These 9 T cell receptor beta chains were sequenced from one sample in a study of blood T cell repertoires in COVID-19 (dated by TCRdb to about 2020). The library came from the immunoSEQ multiplex PCR assay. This is the immuneACCESS table as TCRdb keeps it, with only in-frame sequences that have V and J called. A part of the clones is gone; compared with another copy, unresolved V genes explain less than half, and the rest is unexplained. Counted in this sample were about 200,000 clones; more than 65% of them appeared once. About 7.4% of the sample comes from the top ten. The sequenced material came from peripheral blood. These receptors were collected from an elderly woman with acute or convalescent COVID-19.

The chain couples TRBV5-6 to TRBJ2-5, with 8 positions matching TRBD2. From germline, CDR1 is SGHDT and CDR2 YYEEEE. V was pared by 4 bases and J by 4 bases, with 9 bases of the junction left unmatched. This CDR3 has 15 residues. As DNA, the CDR3 is TGTGCCAGCAGCCCGGGGGGGACTAGGCGAGAGACCCAGTACTTC. This gives the protein CASSPGGTRRETQYF.

This rearrangement joins TRBV28 to TRBJ1-5; the D gene is possibly TRBD1 (5 bases). V lost 2 bases and J lost 0, with 14 bases in between. There are 17 residues in the CDR3. CDR1 MDHEN and CDR2 SYDVKM come from the germline V gene. The CDR3 loop reads CASSLMIDGASNQPQHF. The CDR3 coding sequence is TGTGCCAGCAGTTTAATGATCGATGGGGCTAGCAATCAGCCCCAGCATTTT.

This chain joins TRBV5-1 and TRBJ1-1; D gene uncertain. The V end was cut by 4 bases, the J end by 3 bases, with 16 bases between. CDR3 size: 15 residues. CDR1 is SGHRS, CDR2 YFSETQ, per germline. Here the CDR3 DNA reads TGCGCCAGCAGCCCGAGCGACCGCCAGCACACTGAAGCTTTCTTT. It is translated as CASSPSDRQHTEAFF.

The CDR3 sequence: CASSLRLAGVRGETQYF. The CDR3 coding sequence is TGTGCCAGCAGCCTCCGGCTAGCGGGGGTCCGAGGGGAGACCCAGTACTTC. This rearrangement joins TRBV3-1 (or the pseudogene TRBV3-2) to TRBJ2-5; 10 nucleotides line up with TRBD2. Germline V lookup: CDR1 LGHDT, CDR2 YNNKEL (reference sequence). V lost 4 bases, J lost 5 bases, and 13 bases stayed unmatched. CDR3 size: 17 residues.

This clone was recorded only once. The rearrangement links TRBV18 to TRBJ2-7, with 11 bases aligning to TRBD2. Trimming removed 6 bases from V and 2 bases from J; junction bases left unmatched: 6. This CDR3 comprises 15 residues. Germline V lookup: CDR1 KGHSH, CDR2 LQKENI. The CDR3 nucleotides read TGTGCCAGCTCCCCCCAGACTAGCGGGACCTACGAGCAGTACTTC. This codes for CASSPQTSGTYEQYF.

In its sample, this clone was seen a few times. The CDR3 is CASTRRGAAAGQGTNEQFF. The CDR3 DNA reads as TGTGCCAGCACGAGAAGAGGGGCGGCAGCGGGACAGGGAACTAATGAGCAGTTCTTC. The rearrangement joins TRBV2 to TRBJ2-1, with TRBD1 matching over 9 bases. CDR1 is SNHLY, CDR2 FYNNEI, per germline. V trimming: 7 bases; J trimming: 7 bases; junction bases outside the gene matches: 23. This CDR3 region has 19 residues.

The rearrangement links TRBV23-1 to TRBJ2-2; a weak D match, TRBD1 (6 bases). TRBV23-1 is an open reading frame, and its role is uncertain. The CDR3 has 17 residues. The ends were cut back, 4 bases at V and 0 bases at J, with 15 bases in the middle. CDR3 region: CASSPSRDISNTGELFF. CDR3 DNA sequence: TGCGCCAGCAGTCCCAGCCGGGACATATCGAACACCGGGGAGCTGTTTTTT.

This clone was observed a few times. The rearrangement links TRBV20-1 to TRBJ1-1, with D perhaps matching TRBD1 (5 bases). Germline V gene data show CDR1 as DFQATT and CDR2 as SNEGSKA (reference sequence). Trimming cost V 6 bases and J 1 base, with 6 bases left between them. The CDR3 spans 11 residues. The DNA for the CDR3 is TGCAGTGCCACAGGGAACACTGAAGCTTTCTTT. Translated: CSATGNTEAFF.

This sequence joins TRBV5-1 and TRBJ2-5; the D gene is possibly TRBD1 (5 bases). The V gene's germline CDR1 is SGHRS and CDR2 YFSETQ. Trimming left V 3 bases short and J 5 bases short, with 17 bases between. There are 15 residues in the CDR3. CDR3: CASSSTWGRAETQYF. The CDR3 bases are TGCGCCAGCAGCTCCACGTGGGGCCGGGCGGAGACCCAGTACTTC.